What follows is one T cell receptor beta chain and its context. TCRdb reanalysed the 5' RACE reads using MiXCR and keeps one entry per CDR3 protein. The table includes 1.5 million to 2 million distinct CDR3 sequences, less than 35% detected once. The sample belongs to a study of identical twins. This TCR came from a newborn girl in good health. Sequencing was done on a sample of cord blood.

The DNA of the CDR3 is TGCAGTGCTAGAGGCAGGGCGAACTACAATGAGCAGTTCTTC. It specifies CSARGRANYNEQFF. The chain joins TRBV20-1 to TRBJ2-1; perhaps TRBD1 as D (5 bases). Trimming shortened V by 1 base and J by 3 bases, and 10 bases separated the two germline ends. Per the germline V gene, CDR1 is DFQATT and CDR2 is SNEGSKA (reference sequence). There are 14 residues in the CDR3.